This T cell receptor beta chain comes out of a study of molecular identifiers for immune sequencing clone quantification. Turning to the study itself: RNA from approximately 20,000 or 98,000 naive CD8 cells was split five ways in replicates, with four sequenced.

Germline V gene lookup returns CDR1 SGHVS and CDR2 FQNEAQ. This CDR3 has 16 residues. Deletions cut 0 bases from V and 2 bases from J, with 10 bases between. This clonotype was detected ten times or more. The target antigen is unknown. TCRdb reprocessed the PCR reads with MiXCR, giving one entry per CDR3 protein. Altogether roughly 300,000 distinct CDR3 sequences are present, roughly 24% being singletons, with the ten largest covering roughly 0.7%. The study's findings and limits: Underestimated sizes of highly expanded clones could result from identical TCR molecules that share a barcode. Beyond 20 RNA copies, clones held over 98% of effector molecules, compared with under 1% in naive cells.

V gene TRBV7-8 combines with J gene TRBJ2-2; either TRBD1 or TRBD2 may supply D (5 bases each). Sequenced: naive CD8+ T cells from blood, with Jurkat cell RNA spiked in. The subset denotes: FACS-sorted CD8+CD4-CCR7+CD45RA+ naive T cells. This TCR came from a human donor in good health. Some libraries in this study had Jurkat cell RNA spiked in. Here the CDR3 DNA reads TGTGCCAGCAGCTTAGCCGGGGCGGGTAACACCGGGGAGCTGTTTTTT. Protein product: CASSLAGAGNTGELFF.